The 31 T cell receptor beta chains below all came from one sample that was sequenced in a study of T cells in localized non-small cell lung cancer (dated by TCRdb to 2020 to 2021). The method behind the library was the immunoSEQ multiplex PCR assay. In TCRdb, the immuneACCESS table is reduced to in-frame sequences with V and J assigned. These tables do not hold every clone; where another copy was compared, an unresolved V gene accounts for under half, and the others remain unexplained. This sample is represented by tens of thousands of clones; roughly 80% of them were singletons. 9.5% to 10% of the sample is held by the ten biggest clonotypes. Here the sequenced sample was peripheral blood, taken before any cancer treatment. Receptor source: a man between 40 and 70 years old with stage III squamous cell lung carcinoma.

J is TRBJ1-5 and V is TRBV6-5; D not resolved. Trimming stripped 6 bases from V and 0 bases from J, with 6 bases between. CDR1 and CDR2 (germline): MNHEY, SVGAGI. CDR3 length: 13 residues. For the CDR3, the DNA is TGTGCCAGCAGGCAAGATAGCAATCAGCCCCAGCATTTT. It specifies CASRQDSNQPQHF.

V is TRBV7-3 and J is TRBJ2-3; D uncertain. The CDR3 covers 16 residues. Germline CDR1 SGHTA, CDR2 FQGTGA. V lost 5 bases, J lost 3 bases, and 18 bases lay in between. CDR3 sequence reads: CASSPPVGFGTDTQYF. The CDR3 bases are TGTGCCAGCAGCCCCCCGGTCGGGTTTGGGACAGATACGCAGTATTTT.

V is TRBV19 and J is TRBJ1-4; D not certain. The CDR3 is 14 amino acids. The V gene lost 5 bases and the J gene lost 2 bases, with 9 bases spanning the gap. The germline gives CDR1 LNHDA, CDR2 SQIVND (reference sequence). CDR3 sequence: CASSSWATNEKLFF. Here the CDR3 DNA reads TGTGCCAGTAGTTCATGGGCTACTAATGAAAAACTGTTTTTT. Looking up the rest from reference TRBV19 and TRBJ1-4 gives the full variable domain: DGGITQSPKYLFRKEGQNVTLSCEQNLNHDAMYWYRQDPGQGLRLIYYSQIVNDFQKGDIAEGYSVSREKKESFPLTVTSAQKNPTAFYLCASSSWATNEKLFFGSGTQLSVL.

J is TRBJ2-2 and V is TRBV7-3; D remains unclear. The CDR3 covers 16 residues. From germline, CDR1 is SGHTA and CDR2 FQGTGA. V was cut by 5 bases and J by 0 bases, with 13 bases left in between. DNA of the CDR3: TGTGCCAGCAGCCCACACAGCCCAGCGAACACCGGGGAGCTGTTTTTT. It encodes CASSPHSPANTGELFF.

V and J are TRBV6-1 and TRBJ2-1, with D possibly called TRBD1 or TRBD2 (5 bases each). This CDR3 contains 13 residues. Germline V CDR1 and CDR2: MNHNS, SASEGT. V was pared by 2 bases and J by 14 bases, with 16 bases between. CDR3: CASSETIGLGEFF. DNA of the CDR3: TGTGCCAGCAGTGAAACAATAGGGTTGGGGGAGTTCTTC.

The chain recombines TRBV11-2 with TRBJ1-4; D ambiguous. The germline V gene encodes CDR1 SGHAT and CDR2 FQNNGV. V shed 3 bases and J shed 9 bases, with 14 bases lying between them. This CDR3 is built from 14 residues. The CDR3: CASSFDPRAQKLFF. The DNA of the CDR3 is TGTGCCAGCAGCTTCGACCCACGGGCCCAAAAACTGTTTTTT. The full variable domain, with the rest looked up from reference TRBV11-2 and TRBJ1-4, is EAGVAQSPRYKIIEKRQSVAFWCNPISGHATLYWYQQILGQGPKLLIQFQNNGVVDDSQLPKDRFSAERLKGVDSTLKIQPAKLEDSAVYLCASSFDPRAQKLFFGSGTQLSVL.

The chain employs TRBV19 and TRBJ2-1; 11 positions agree with TRBD2. The CDR3 consists of 15 residues. Germline assignment: CDR1 LNHDA and CDR2 SQIVND (reference sequence). Trimming removed 5 bases from V and 9 bases from J; junction bases left unmatched: 9. The CDR3 region is CASSRNSGGAREQFF. The CDR3 DNA reads as TGTGCCAGTAGTCGTAATAGCGGGGGGGCGCGTGAGCAGTTCTTC.

This chain uses TRBV6-6 with TRBJ2-7; TRBD2 aligns across 8 bases. Germline V gene sequence: CDR1 MNHNY, CDR2 SVGAGI (reference sequence). V lost 5 bases to trimming and J lost 4 bases; unmatched junction nucleotides: 4. The CDR3 loop spans 13 amino acids. Written as DNA, the CDR3 is TGTGCCAGCAGTCGGGGGGGCGGGTACGAGCAGTACGTC. Protein: CASSRGGGYEQYV.

The gene calls are TRBV7-6 and TRBJ1-1; no definite D call. The CDR3 length is 14 residues. V gave up 1 base and J gave up 6 bases, with 12 bases separating them. Looked up from germline, CDR1 is SGHVS and CDR2 is FNYEAQ. The CDR3 protein is CASSLGATPPEAFF. CDR3 nucleotides: TGTGCCAGCAGCTTAGGTGCGACGCCGCCTGAAGCTTTCTTT.

The chain is built from TRBV11-2 and TRBJ2-1; D might be TRBD1 or TRBD2, each matching 5 bases. V lost 4 bases, J lost 8 bases, and 12 bases lay in between. Germline V gene lookup returns CDR1 SGHAT and CDR2 FQNNGV. The CDR3 has 13 residues. CDR3 nucleotides: TGTGCCAGCAGCTCCGGGGCGAGGGATGAGCAGTTCTTC. It is translated as CASSSGARDEQFF.

This chain links TRBV19 with TRBJ2-2; 8 nucleotides line up with TRBD1. The length of the CDR3 is 15 residues. In germline, CDR1 is LNHDA, CDR2 SQIVND (reference sequence). Germline trimming cut 5 bases from V and 3 bases from J; bases unmatched to any gene: 5. CDR3 sequence reads: CASSPTRGHTGELFF. Written as DNA, the CDR3 is TGTGCCAGTAGTCCAACCAGGGGGCACACCGGGGAGCTGTTTTTT. The whole variable domain, filled in from reference TRBV19 and TRBJ2-2, reads DGGITQSPKYLFRKEGQNVTLSCEQNLNHDAMYWYRQDPGQGLRLIYYSQIVNDFQKGDIAEGYSVSREKKESFPLTVTSAQKNPTAFYLCASSPTRGHTGELFFGEGSRLTVL.

J is TRBJ2-3 and V is TRBV27; the D gene is possibly TRBD2 (6 bases). Germline values: CDR1 MNHEY, CDR2 SMNVEV (reference sequence). V lost 5 bases to trimming and J lost 0 bases, with 15 bases between them. The CDR3 is made up of 16 amino acids. CDR3 nucleotide sequence: TGTGCCAGCAGTCCTTATGCGGGAACTAGCACAGATACGCAGTATTTT. The encoded protein is CASSPYAGTSTDTQYF.

V is TRBV5-8 and J is TRBJ2-5, with D possibly matching TRBD1 (7 bases). Germline V gene lookup returns CDR1 SGHTS and CDR2 YDEGEE. Between the trimmed V and J ends, which lost 0 bases and 5 bases, there was a span of 23 bases. The CDR3 extends over 18 amino acids. The CDR3 DNA follows: TGTGCCAGCAGCTTGGGACAGGGTATGACGGGAGTGTGGGAGACCCAGTACTTC. Its translation: CASSLGQGMTGVWETQYF.

The rearrangement uses TRBV19 and TRBJ2-3; TRBD2 matches at 7 bases. In germline, CDR1 is LNHDA, CDR2 SQIVND (reference sequence). The J segment lost 4 bases and the V segment lost 2 bases, leaving 3 bases of the junction unmatched. This CDR3 spans 14 amino acids. CDR3: CASSIPGLADTQYF. The CDR3 DNA reads TGTGCCAGTAGTATACCCGGACTAGCAGATACGCAGTATTTT.

This chain links TRBV30 with TRBJ1-4; TRBD1 is a possible D gene (6 bases). This CDR3 comprises 13 residues. With 3 bases removed from V and 4 bases from J, the gap between germline ends came to 9 bases. CDR1 is GTSNPN, CDR2 SVGIG, per germline (reference sequence). Written as DNA, the CDR3 is TGTGCCTGGAGCGGACAGCGTAATGAAAAACTGTTTTTT. Protein product: CAWSGQRNEKLFF.

This clone was found once. The rearrangement uses TRBV5-1 and TRBJ2-3, with 9 bases aligning to TRBD1. Germline assignment: CDR1 SGHRS and CDR2 YFSETQ. This CDR3 spans 16 amino acids. V shed 4 bases and J 2 bases; nucleotides not matched to a gene: 8. The CDR3 loop is CASSPWDRDSTDTQYF. The DNA for the CDR3 is TGCGCCAGCAGCCCGTGGGACAGGGACTCCACAGATACGCAGTATTTT.

The table lists this clone with a count of one. The genes are TRBV9 and TRBJ2-2; 8 bases match TRBD2. Losses at the gene ends were 9 bases for V and 1 base for J; bases not matched to a gene: 14. The germline V gene has CDR1 SGDLS and CDR2 YYNGEE. This CDR3 has 17 residues. The CDR3 loop reads CATSRGRLARNTGELFF. CDR3 sequence (DNA): TGTGCCACCTCCCGTGGTAGACTAGCGAGGAACACCGGGGAGCTGTTTTTT.

The genes are TRBV5-6 and TRBJ2-3; 7 bases match TRBD2. The CDR3 is 15 residues long. V dropped 4 bases and J dropped 0; count of bases not matched to a gene: 5. Germline-derived CDR1 and CDR2 are SGHDT and YYEEEE. The CDR3 here is CASSPGGPSTDTQYF. The CDR3 DNA reads as TGTGCCAGCAGCCCGGGGGGACCTAGCACAGATACGCAGTATTTT.

The genes are TRBV5-1 and TRBJ2-2; D is uncertain. Trimming took off 6 bases at V and 0 bases at J, with 9 bases between the two ends. CDR1 SGHRS and CDR2 YFSETQ come from the germline V gene. This CDR3 is 14 amino acids long. The CDR3 spells CASKDTANTGELFF. The CDR3 DNA reads as TGCGCCAGCAAAGACACGGCGAACACCGGGGAGCTGTTTTTT.

The chain uses TRBV6-1 and TRBJ2-5; either TRBD1 or TRBD2 may supply D (5 bases each). Trimming stripped 3 bases from V and 5 bases from J, with 10 bases between. The CDR3 totals 13 residues. From germline, CDR1 is MNHNS and CDR2 SASEGT. CDR3 nucleotide sequence: TGTGCCAGCAGTGAGGGGCTAGCCGAGACCCAGTACTTC. This gives the protein CASSEGLAETQYF.

The chain is built from TRBV11-2 and TRBJ1-2; no clear D gene. The germline V gene encodes CDR1 SGHAT and CDR2 FQNNGV. This CDR3 is built from 12 residues. Between the trimmed V and J ends, which lost 1 base and 7 bases, there was a span of 7 bases. For the CDR3, the DNA is TGTGCCAGCAGCTTAGTCGGCGGTGGCTACACCTTC. Translated, it gives CASSLVGGGYTF.

This chain's CDR3 is CAWSPGKTEAFF. The DNA for the CDR3 is TGTGCCTGGAGCCCCGGGAAGACTGAAGCTTTCTTT. The V call is TRBV30, the J call TRBJ1-1; no clear D gene. Germline CDR1 and CDR2: GTSNPN and SVGIG (reference sequence). The V and J ends lost 3 bases and 5 bases respectively, with 10 bases between them. The CDR3 has 12 residues.

This chain uses TRBV19 with TRBJ2-7, with D uncertain. The ends were cut back, 6 bases at V and 0 bases at J, with 12 bases in the middle. The CDR3 is 14 residues long. Looked up from germline, CDR1 is LNHDA and CDR2 is SQIVND (reference sequence). For the CDR3, the DNA is TGTGCCAGTAGGTATACTGGCTCCTCCTACGAGCAGTACTTC. The encoded protein is CASRYTGSSYEQYF.

The chain couples TRBV9 to TRBJ2-3; D call uncertain. The V gene lost 5 bases and the J gene lost 2 bases, with 9 bases spanning the gap. This CDR3 comprises 13 residues. Germline CDR1 reads SGDLS; CDR2 reads YYNGEE. The CDR3 sequence is CASSVILTDTQYF. CDR3 sequence (DNA): TGTGCCAGCAGTGTCATACTCACAGATACGCAGTATTTT. The full variable domain, completed using reference TRBV9 and TRBJ2-3, is DSGVTQTPKHLITATGQRVTLRCSPRSGDLSVYWYQQSLDQGLQFLIQYYNGEERAKGNILERFSAQQFPDLHSELNLSSLELGDSALYFCASSVILTDTQYFGPGTRLTVL.

The CDR3: CAWSPPGPWNQPQHF. The CDR3 DNA follows: TGTGCCTGGAGCCCCCCCGGTCCTTGGAATCAGCCCCAGCATTTT. The chain carries TRBV30 and TRBJ1-5; D is unresolved. Trimming left V 3 bases short and J 4 bases short, with 16 bases between. CDR1 and CDR2 from the germline V gene are GTSNPN and SVGIG (reference sequence). This CDR3 has 15 amino acids.

The chain joins TRBV9 to TRBJ2-2, with D unresolved. CDR3 length equals 14 residues. Trimming cost V 3 bases and J 6 bases, with 12 bases left between them. In germline, CDR1 is SGDLS, CDR2 YYNGEE. DNA for the CDR3: TGTGCCAGCAGCGAGAGGTTAGGGTCCGGGGAGCTGTTTTTT. This gives the protein CASSERLGSGELFF.

With regard to this clone: Mismatch with germline at one junction end may stem from a read error. The chain recombines TRBV18 with TRBJ1-2; TRBD1 matches at 7 bases. The CDR3 has 13 amino acids. From germline, CDR1 is KGHSH and CDR2 LQKENI. CDR3 sequence: CASSPGGNYGYTF. CDR3 coding DNA: TGTGCCAGTTCACCAGGGGGAAACTATGGCTACACCTTC.

The chain uses TRBV19 and TRBJ2-6; D possibly matches TRBD1 or TRBD2 (6 bases each). This CDR3 spans 18 amino acids. CDR1 and CDR2 from the germline V gene are LNHDA and SQIVND (reference sequence). CDR3 DNA: TGTTCTAAAGGGGGGCTTAGTGAACAGCACTCTGGGGCCAACGTCCTGACTTTC. This gives the protein CSKGGLSEQHSGANVLTF.

J is TRBJ1-1 and V is TRBV18; D is unresolved. The CDR3 is 14 residues long. Per germline, CDR1 KGHSH and CDR2 LQKENI. V gave up 8 bases and J gave up 1 base, with 14 bases separating them. Written as DNA, the CDR3 is TGTGCCAGCCACTCGACGGTGAAGAACACTGAAGCTTTCTTT. Amino acid sequence: CASHSTVKNTEAFF.

The V and J genes are TRBV9 and TRBJ1-1; no reliable D call. In germline, CDR1 is SGDLS, CDR2 YYNGEE. V lost 0 bases and J lost 1, with 7 bases in between. CDR3 size: 14 residues. The CDR3 nucleotides are TGTGCCAGCAGCGTAGGGTTAGGGAACACTGAAGCTTTCTTT. It specifies CASSVGLGNTEAFF. The variable domain in full, with the rest retrieved from reference TRBV9 and TRBJ1-1, is DSGVTQTPKHLITATGQRVTLRCSPRSGDLSVYWYQQSLDQGLQFLIQYYNGEERAKGNILERFSAQQFPDLHSELNLSSLELGDSALYFCASSVGLGNTEAFFGQGTRLTVV.

The V gene is TRBV27, the J gene TRBJ1-2; D unclear. The germline CDR1 and CDR2 sequences are MNHEY and SMNVEV (reference sequence). The ends were cut back, 6 bases at V and 4 bases at J, with 15 bases in the middle. The CDR3 covers 14 residues. The CDR3 nucleotides are TGTGCCAGCAGGATCGGCCACGGCGGCTATGGCTACACCTTC. It encodes CASRIGHGGYGYTF.